This TCR beta chain was identified during a study of regulatory T cells in long-lasting Graves disease. There are a few counts of this clonotype. Arm-PCR of CDR3 regions and iRepertoire HTBI primers were the basis on which TCR beta libraries were built. TCRdb itself ran the multiplex PCR reads through MiXCR, one entry per CDR3 protein. The table records 400,000 to 650,000 distinct CDR3 sequences, about 15% of them present only once. CDR3 length: 17 amino acids. V lost 6 bases, J lost 1 base, and 11 bases stayed unmatched. CDR1 MDHEN and CDR2 SYDVKM come from the germline V gene. Documented time point: newly diagnosed GD, antithyroid drugs for less than 3 months. TCR sequences were obtained from RNA taken from PBMCs. American Thyroid Association guidelines defined Graves' disease diagnosis. These data also formed part of another study, on T cells in Graves' hyperthyroidism and ophthalmopathy. That paper states: Across 18 months, stable Graves' hyperthyroidism was marked by no progression to ophthalmopathy. Orbital computed tomography, thyroid ultrasound, serum thyroxine and TRAb, and clinical symptoms together informed the diagnoses.

The chain is built from TRBV28 and TRBJ2-3, with 9 bases aligning to TRBD1. The input for sequencing was peripheral blood mononuclear cells (PBMCs), taken at new diagnosis, from a patient treated with antithyroid drugs. The sequence came from a woman aged 35 to 59 with Graves disease. The CDR3 nucleotides are TGTGCCAGCAGCCCCCATGGACAGGGGTCTGGCACAGATACGCAGTATTTT. This codes for CASSPHGQGSGTDTQYF.